A selection of T cell receptor beta chains follows, all from one sample in a study of blood T cell repertoires in COVID-19. Generated by immunoSEQ multiplex PCR, the TCRdb table keeps only in-frame clones and is missing some. The repertoire holds 130,000 to 150,000 clones, with 88% as singletons. The sample taken for sequencing was peripheral blood. The origin of the receptors is a woman aged 50 to 60 with acute or convalescent COVID-19. Both conserved end residues are part of each CDR3. A D gene is named only where the DNA matches it firmly. Where a row states a size, it is once, few, many or the class of an expanded clone; other rows omit it.

v_gene	abundance	d_gene	j_gene	CDR3aa	CDR3nt
TRBV19	-	-	TRBJ1-2	CASSISTAYGYTF	TGTGCCAGTAGTATATCGACAGCTTATGGCTACACCTTC
TRBV5-1	-	TRBD2	TRBJ2-1	CASSSQAGGYNEQFF	TGCGCCAGCAGCTCACAGGCGGGAGGGTACAATGAGCAGTTCTTC
TRBV6-5	once	TRBD1	TRBJ2-7	CASFLGQGYEQYF	TGTGCCAGCTTCTTAGGACAGGGCTACGAGCAGTACTTC
TRBV7-9	-	-	TRBJ2-2	CASRRSGGTGELFF	TGTGCCAGCCGTCGTAGCGGTGGCACCGGGGAGCTGTTTTTT
TRBV28	-	-	TRBJ2-2	CASSFQGFAGELFF	TGTGCCAGCAGTTTTCAGGGTTTCGCCGGGGAGCTGTTTTTT
TRBV13	once	-	TRBJ2-7	CASSLGQGRDEQYF	TGTGCCAGCAGCTTAGGACAGGGTCGGGACGAGCAGTACTTC
TRBV4-1	-	-	TRBJ1-2	CASSQAFPFYGYTF	TGCGCCAGCAGCCAAGCTTTCCCCTTCTATGGCTACACCTTC
TRBV19	few	-	TRBJ2-7	CASSIGGAQYEQYF	TGTGCCAGTAGTATAGGAGGCGCTCAGTACGAGCAGTACTTC
TRBV2	-	-	TRBJ2-7	CASSDRGMSYEQYF	TGTGCCAGCAGTGACAGGGGCATGTCCTACGAGCAGTACTTC
TRBV19	-	-	TRBJ1-5	CASSREQYSNQPQHF	TGTGCCAGTAGTCGTGAACAATATAGCAATCAGCCCCAGCATTTT
TRBV29-1	-	-	TRBJ1-3	CSVARPGNTIYF	TGCAGCGTTGCGCGCCCTGGAAACACCATATATTTT
TRBV18	-	TRBD2	TRBJ2-7	CASSPRASGLYEQYF	TGTGCCAGCTCACCACGGGCTAGCGGGTTATACGAGCAGTACTTC
TRBV2	-	TRBD1	TRBJ1-5	CASSARRTGGFQPQHF	TGTGCCAGCAGTGCCCGGCGGACAGGGGGCTTTCAGCCCCAGCATTTT
TRBV7-2	-	-	TRBJ2-7	CASSLQGSAYEQYF	TGTGCCAGCAGCTTACAAGGGAGTGCCTACGAGCAGTACTTC
TRBV5-4	-	TRBD2	TRBJ2-2	CASSLDQGGRLFF	TGTGCCAGCAGCTTGGATCAGGGAGGGCGGCTGTTTTTT
TRBV6-4	-	TRBD1	TRBJ1-5	CASSPGQGYNQPQHF	TGTGCCAGCAGTCCGGGACAGGGATACAATCAGCCCCAGCATTTT
TRBV18	-	-	TRBJ1-1	CASSPQGVVNTEAFF	TGTGCCAGCTCACCACAGGGGGTGGTGAACACTGAAGCTTTCTTT
TRBV25-1	-	-	TRBJ1-6	CASSVGAGSPLHF	TGTGCCAGCAGTGTGGGGGCAGGTTCACCCCTCCACTTT
TRBV5-5	once	-	TRBJ1-1	CASSFGVDTEAFF	TGTGCCAGCAGCTTCGGAGTCGACACTGAAGCTTTCTTT
TRBV7-9	few	TRBD1	TRBJ1-1	CASKTGERGGTEAFF	TGTGCCAGCAAAACAGGGGAGAGAGGGGGAACTGAAGCTTTCTTT
TRBV7-9	-	TRBD1	TRBJ2-7	CASSSVGQGYEQYF	TGTGCCAGCAGCTCGGTCGGACAGGGCTACGAGCAGTACTTC
TRBV19	few	-	TRBJ1-2	CASSRGIGYTF	TGTGCCAGTAGTAGAGGGATTGGCTACACCTTC
TRBV7-2	-	-	TRBJ2-3	CASSLARFADTQYF	TGTGCCAGCAGCTTAGCTCGGTTCGCAGATACGCAGTATTTT
TRBV10-3	-	TRBD2	TRBJ2-7	CAISGLAGAYEQYF	TGTGCCATCAGTGGATTAGCGGGGGCCTACGAGCAGTACTTC
TRBV19	once	TRBD1	TRBJ2-7	CASLTGIYEQYF	TGTGCCTCTCTGACAGGGATCTACGAGCAGTACTTC
TRBV10-1	-	TRBD1	TRBJ1-3	CASSRDRRNTIYF	TGCGCCAGCAGCCGGGACAGGAGAAACACCATATATTTT